A single sample is the source of the 23 T cell receptor beta chains below, sequenced in a study of OX40 agonist ivuxolimab in advanced cancers. Clones were sequenced by immunoSEQ multiplex PCR, and TCRdb holds only the in-frame ones, with some missing. Among about 76,000 clones listed, about 85% were seen once. The sequencing used CD4+ or CD8+ T cells sorted from blood, collected in a trial of the OX40 agonist ivuxolimab. The receptors here all came from an adult with an advanced solid tumor such as melanoma, head and neck, liver or kidney cancer.

The V call is TRBV5-8, the J call TRBJ2-5; TRBD2 might be the D (6 bases). The germline V gene has CDR1 SGHTS and CDR2 YDEGEE. The V gene lost 1 base and the J gene lost 2 bases, with 6 bases spanning the gap. The CDR3 spans 13 residues. In nucleotides, the CDR3 is TGTGCCAGCAGCTTGCGGGGGCAAGAGACCCAGTACTTC. It yields the protein CASSLRGQETQYF.

The chain links TRBV4-2 to TRBJ2-1; D is undetermined. CDR3 length: 16 amino acids. With 3 bases removed from V and 0 bases from J, the gap between germline ends came to 12 bases. Germline CDR1 LGHNA, CDR2 YNFKEQ. The CDR3 nucleotides are TGTGCCAGCAGCCACCATAGCAGCCGCTCCTACAATGAGCAGTTCTTC. The encoded protein is CASSHHSSRSYNEQFF.

This chain links TRBV27 with TRBJ2-1, with 11 positions matching TRBD2. With 4 bases clipped from V and 4 bases from J, the junction kept 15 bases outside the gene matches. Germline V CDR1 and CDR2: MNHEY, SMNVEV (reference sequence). This CDR3 contains 19 residues. CDR3 DNA: TGTGCCAGCAGTTCACCCCTAACTCGGACTAGCGGGCCTTACAATGAGCAGTTCTTC. Amino acid sequence: CASSSPLTRTSGPYNEQFF.

This chain joins TRBV2 and TRBJ2-4, with no clear D. V lost 3 bases, J lost 10 bases, and 13 bases lay in between. CDR1 SNHLY and CDR2 FYNNEI come from the germline V gene. The CDR3 contains 13 residues. The DNA for the CDR3 is TGTGCCAGCAGTGAGGAGCGAGAAGGGATTCAGTACTTC. Amino acids: CASSEEREGIQYF.

The gene calls are TRBV5-4 and TRBJ2-1; no reliable D call. Trimming pared 7 bases from V and 3 bases from J, leaving 8 bases between. This CDR3 spans 12 amino acids. Germline CDR1 reads SGHNT; CDR2 reads YYREEE (reference sequence). CDR3 coding DNA: TGTGCCAGCGCCAAAGACTACAATGAGCAGTTCTTC. Its protein product is CASAKDYNEQFF.

The rearrangement joins TRBV5-1 to TRBJ2-7; 13 bases agree with TRBD2. CDR1 is SGHRS, CDR2 YFSETQ, per germline. CDR3 length: 15 residues. V lost 9 bases and J lost 3; bases outside the gene matches: 9. CDR3 residues: CATRRTSGGRYEQYF. The CDR3 region has the DNA TGCGCCACCCGGCGGACTAGCGGGGGCCGCTACGAGCAGTACTTC.

The chain's CDR3 is CAWSVRGPQHF. DNA of the CDR3: TGTGCCTGGAGTGTACGTGGGCCCCAGCATTTT. The chain is built from TRBV30 and TRBJ1-5; no firm D call. The germline gives CDR1 GTSNPN, CDR2 SVGIG (reference sequence). The ends were cut back, 0 bases at V and 9 bases at J, with 6 bases in the middle. There are 11 residues in the CDR3.

DNA for the CDR3: TGTGCCAGTAGTGTATTGACTAGCGGGGGGCTCTACAATGAGCAGTTCTTC. Translating it yields CASSVLTSGGLYNEQFF. The chain couples TRBV19 to TRBJ2-1, with 13 nucleotides matching TRBD2. The CDR3 is 17 residues long. The trim removed 5 bases at V and 3 bases at J, leaving 7 bases unmatched. The V gene's germline CDR1 is LNHDA and CDR2 SQIVND (reference sequence). Full variable domain (remainder filled in from reference TRBV19 and TRBJ2-1): DGGITQSPKYLFRKEGQNVTLSCEQNLNHDAMYWYRQDPGQGLRLIYYSQIVNDFQKGDIAEGYSVSREKKESFPLTVTSAQKNPTAFYLCASSVLTSGGLYNEQFFGPGTRLTVL.

The rearrangement uses TRBV6-4 and TRBJ2-4; D unresolved. V shed 0 bases and J shed 0 bases, with 15 bases lying between them. The germline CDR1 and CDR2 sequences are MRHNA and SNTAGT. The CDR3 contains 18 residues. This CDR3 is CASSDSKTLYLAKNIQYF. As DNA, the CDR3 is TGTGCCAGCAGTGACTCGAAGACCCTGTACCTAGCCAAAAACATTCAGTACTTC.

The rearrangement uses TRBV27 and TRBJ1-5; D unresolved. Trimming removed 3 bases from V and 5 bases from J, with 8 bases in between. This CDR3 is built from 13 residues. The germline CDR1 and CDR2 sequences are MNHEY and SMNVEV (reference sequence). CDR3 DNA: TGTGCCAGCAGTTTTGAGAGGGATCAGCCCCAGCATTTT. Translating gives CASSFERDQPQHF.

V and J are TRBV2 and TRBJ2-3; TRBD1 or TRBD2 may be the D gene (5 bases each). Trimming pared 6 bases from V and 3 bases from J, leaving 13 bases between. Germline-derived CDR1 and CDR2 are SNHLY and FYNNEI. This CDR3 region has 14 residues. The CDR3 region has the DNA TGTGCCAGCAGGGGGGTTTCACTTACAGATACGCAGTATTTT. Protein sequence: CASRGVSLTDTQYF. Supplemented by reference TRBV2 and TRBJ2-3, the full variable domain reads EPEVTQTPSHQVTQMGQEVILRCVPISNHLYFYWYRQILGQKVEFLVSFYNNEISEKSEIFDDQFSVERPDGSNFTLKIRSTKLEDSAMYFCASRGVSLTDTQYFGPGTRLTVL.

CDR3 coding DNA: TGTGCCAGCAGAGGGGCGGCCTACGAGCAGTACTTC. Its translation: CASRGAAYEQYF. This sequence joins TRBV2 and TRBJ2-7; a possible D gene is TRBD1 (5 bases). The CDR3 runs 12 residues. The germline gives CDR1 SNHLY, CDR2 FYNNEI. Trimming removed 6 bases at V and 2 bases at J, with 8 bases between.

The chain links TRBV6-6 to TRBJ1-4; D is unresolved. The V end was cut by 7 bases, the J end by 1 base, with 7 bases between. The CDR3 spans 13 residues. Per germline, CDR1 MNHNY and CDR2 SVGAGI (reference sequence). The CDR3 sequence is CASKDGTNEKLFF. The CDR3 region has the DNA TGTGCCAGCAAGGACGGAACTAATGAAAAACTGTTTTTT.

Only a few counts were recorded for this clone. This chain connects TRBV6-6 to TRBJ2-2, with 15 bases identical to TRBD2. Germline V gives CDR1 MNHNY, CDR2 SVGAGI (reference sequence). After removal of 4 bases from V and 8 bases from J, the junction contained 5 bases not matched to a gene. This CDR3 is 16 amino acids long. The chain's CDR3 is CASSSGLAGGIGELFF. The CDR3 nucleotides read TGTGCCAGCAGTTCTGGACTAGCGGGAGGGATTGGGGAGCTGTTTTTT.

There are a few counts of this clone. The chain uses TRBV27 and TRBJ2-7; TRBD2 matches at 13 bases. Germline V gives CDR1 MNHEY, CDR2 SMNVEV (reference sequence). This CDR3 is 19 amino acids long. Trimming took 4 bases from V and 1 from J; bases not matched to a gene: 13. This CDR3 reads CASSSLFTQLAGGSYEQYF. CDR3 in DNA: TGTGCCAGCAGTTCCCTCTTCACCCAACTAGCGGGGGGGTCCTACGAGCAGTACTTC.

The rearrangement joins TRBV5-6 to TRBJ1-2; D gene ambiguous. CDR1 SGHDT and CDR2 YYEEEE come from the germline V gene. The V end lost 6 bases, the J end lost 4 bases, and 19 bases lay between the germline ends. The CDR3 is made up of 15 amino acids. The CDR3 DNA follows: TGTGCCAGCATGTTGGGCGCAGCCCACGGCTATGGCTACACCTTC. It translates to CASMLGAAHGYGYTF.

The chain joins TRBV29-1 to TRBJ2-7; TRBD1 matches at 8 bases. Germline lookup yields CDR1 SQVTM and CDR2 ANQGSEA. With V trimmed by 4 bases and J by 4 bases, 9 bases remained unmatched. The CDR3 loop spans 14 amino acids. CDR3 sequence reads: CSVAFGQGLYEQYF. CDR3 nucleotide sequence: TGCAGCGTTGCTTTTGGACAGGGCCTGTACGAGCAGTACTTC.

The chain uses TRBV11-3 and TRBJ2-1; tentative D call: TRBD1 (6 bases). V lost 5 bases, J lost 8 bases, and 19 bases lay in between. The length of the CDR3 is 15 residues. Looked up from germline, CDR1 is SGHNT and CDR2 is YENEEA. CDR3 amino acids: CASSPRLEGHDEQFF. In DNA, the CDR3 is TGTGCCAGCAGCCCCCGCCTAGAGGGACATGATGAGCAGTTCTTC.

The chain has TRBV27 and TRBJ2-7, with D maybe TRBD1 (5 bases). There are 14 residues in the CDR3. V was cut by 8 bases and J by 4 bases, with 18 bases left in between. The V gene's germline CDR1 is MNHEY and CDR2 SMNVEV (reference sequence). The CDR3, as DNA: TGTGCCAGCGGCACCCCAGGGATGGGGTACGAGCAGTACTTC. This gives the protein CASGTPGMGYEQYF.

This clone was counted between two and nine times. J is TRBJ1-3 and V is TRBV6-1; the match to TRBD1 covers 8 bases. From germline, CDR1 is MNHNS and CDR2 SASEGT. V trimming: 7 bases; J trimming: 3 bases; junction bases outside the gene matches: 5. The CDR3 has 14 amino acids. The CDR3 loop reads CASTGQGYGNTIYF. CDR3 nucleotides: TGTGCCAGCACCGGACAGGGTTATGGAAACACCATATATTTT.

This clone has just a few counts. This chain uses TRBV5-1 with TRBJ1-1; perhaps TRBD1 as D (5 bases). CDR1 and CDR2 from the germline V gene are SGHRS and YFSETQ. CDR3 length: 13 residues. The V gene lost 4 bases and the J gene lost 3 bases, with 10 bases spanning the gap. CDR3 DNA: TGCGCCAGCAGCCAGAAAGGGGACACTGAAGCTTTCTTT. As protein: CASSQKGDTEAFF.

The gene calls are TRBV29-1 and TRBJ1-1, with 10 bases matching TRBD1. The CDR3 has 15 amino acids. The germline V gene has CDR1 SQVTM and CDR2 ANQGSEA. The junction had 6 bases not matched to a gene; V was cut back by 2 bases and J by 3 bases. CDR3 residues: CSVERDRGLDTEAFF. The CDR3 DNA reads TGCAGCGTTGAACGGGACAGGGGTTTGGACACTGAAGCTTTCTTT.

V and J are TRBV9 and TRBJ2-5, with TRBD2 matching over 14 bases. V lost 4 bases and J lost 5; bases outside the gene matches: 7. The CDR3 totals 16 residues. CDR1 SGDLS and CDR2 YYNGEE come from the germline V gene. CDR3 DNA sequence: TGTGCCAGCAGCCAAGGACTAGCGGGGGGCCTCGAGACCCAGTACTTC. Translation: CASSQGLAGGLETQYF.